This T cell receptor beta chain derives from a study of identical twins. Findings of the study overall: Some out-of-frame alpha sequences were shared by twins, and these showed excess low generation probability. The study based its conclusions on cross-sectional statistical analysis and did not follow the same donors.

A universal primer site was incorporated via template switching, and the cDNA contained unique molecular identifiers. Each CDR3 protein gets one entry after TCRdb re-called the 5' RACE reads with MiXCR. Among approximately 550,000 distinct CDR3 sequences listed, approximately 20% were seen once. Germline lookup yields CDR1 KGHDR and CDR2 SFDVKD. The CDR3 consists of 11 residues. V shed 4 bases and J shed 5 bases, with 4 bases lying between them. The sample holds many counts of this clonotype. Antigen specificity is unknown. The sample was also reused in another study, on yellow fever vaccine responses in identical twins.

This clonotype originated in a woman between 18 and 30 years old in good health. The V call is TRBV24-1, the J call TRBJ2-5, with D hard to call. The sample taken for sequencing was CD4+ T cells sorted from blood. The CDR3 DNA reads TGTGCCACCAGTGACAGGGAGACCCAGTACTTC. Its translation: CATSDRETQYF.